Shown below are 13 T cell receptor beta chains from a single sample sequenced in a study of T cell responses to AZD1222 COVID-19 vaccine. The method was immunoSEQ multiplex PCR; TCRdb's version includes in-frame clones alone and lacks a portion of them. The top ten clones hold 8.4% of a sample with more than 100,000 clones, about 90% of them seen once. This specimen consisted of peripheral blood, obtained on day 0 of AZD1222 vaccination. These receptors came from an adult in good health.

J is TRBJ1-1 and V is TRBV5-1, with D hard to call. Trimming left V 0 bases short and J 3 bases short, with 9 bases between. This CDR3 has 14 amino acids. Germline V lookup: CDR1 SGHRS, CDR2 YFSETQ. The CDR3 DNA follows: TGCGCCAGCAGCTTGGGGTCTCGGGACACTGAAGCTTTCTTT. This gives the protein CASSLGSRDTEAFF.

In DNA, the CDR3 is TGTGCCAGCAGCCCCAGGTCCTCGAACCAAGAGACCCAGTACTTC. The encoded protein is CASSPRSSNQETQYF. This rearrangement joins TRBV7-2 to TRBJ2-5; unclear D gene. The CDR3 covers 15 residues. Trimming left V 5 bases short and J 0 bases short, with 13 bases between. Germline assignment: CDR1 SGHTA and CDR2 FQGNSA.

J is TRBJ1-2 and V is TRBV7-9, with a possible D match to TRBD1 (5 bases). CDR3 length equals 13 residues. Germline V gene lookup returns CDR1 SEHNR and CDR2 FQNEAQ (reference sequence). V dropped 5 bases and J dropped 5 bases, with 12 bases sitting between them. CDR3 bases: TGTGCCAGCAGCACCCCGGCAGGGTATGGCTACACCTTC. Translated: CASSTPAGYGYTF.

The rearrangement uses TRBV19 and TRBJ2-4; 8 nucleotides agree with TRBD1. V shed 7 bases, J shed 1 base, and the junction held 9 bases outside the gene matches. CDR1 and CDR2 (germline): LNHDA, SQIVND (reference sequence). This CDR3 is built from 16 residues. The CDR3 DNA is TGTGCCAGTACCAACCTCCAGGGGGCGGCCAAAAACATTCAGTACTTC. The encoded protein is CASTNLQGAAKNIQYF.

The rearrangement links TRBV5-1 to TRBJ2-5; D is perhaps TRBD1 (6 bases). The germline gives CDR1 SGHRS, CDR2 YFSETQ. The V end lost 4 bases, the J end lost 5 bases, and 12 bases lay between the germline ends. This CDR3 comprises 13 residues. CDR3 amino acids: CASSPTGPETQYF. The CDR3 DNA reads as TGCGCCAGCAGCCCGACAGGTCCGGAGACCCAGTACTTC.

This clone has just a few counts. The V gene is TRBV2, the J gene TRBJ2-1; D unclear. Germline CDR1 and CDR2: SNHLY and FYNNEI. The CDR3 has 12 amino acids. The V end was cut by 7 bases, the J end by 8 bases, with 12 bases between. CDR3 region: CASNRDGYEQFF. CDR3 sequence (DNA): TGTGCCAGCAACCGCGATGGGTATGAGCAGTTCTTC. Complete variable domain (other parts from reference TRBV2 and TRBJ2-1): EPEVTQTPSHQVTQMGQEVILRCVPISNHLYFYWYRQILGQKVEFLVSFYNNEISEKSEIFDDQFSVERPDGSNFTLKIRSTKLEDSAMYFCASNRDGYEQFFGPGTRLTVL.

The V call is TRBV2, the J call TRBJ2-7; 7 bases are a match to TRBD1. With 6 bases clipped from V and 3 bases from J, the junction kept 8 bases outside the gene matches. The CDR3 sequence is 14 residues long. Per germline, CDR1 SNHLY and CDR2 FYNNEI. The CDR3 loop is CASRETGQNYEQYF. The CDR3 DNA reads TGTGCCAGCAGGGAAACGGGACAGAACTACGAGCAGTACTTC.

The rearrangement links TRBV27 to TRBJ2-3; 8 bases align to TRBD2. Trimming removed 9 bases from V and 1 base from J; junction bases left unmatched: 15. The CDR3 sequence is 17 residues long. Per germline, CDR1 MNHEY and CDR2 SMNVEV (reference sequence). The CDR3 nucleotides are TGTGCCAGTTCGGGGGGTTGGGCGGGGGGACGCACAGATACGCAGTATTTT. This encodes CASSGGWAGGRTDTQYF.

This chain's CDR3 is CASSVAPAGGYNEQFF. DNA of the CDR3: TGTGCCAGCAGCGTAGCTCCAGCGGGGGGCTACAATGAGCAGTTCTTC. This chain uses TRBV9 with TRBJ2-1; 9 bases fit TRBD2. Germline CDR1 reads SGDLS; CDR2 reads YYNGEE. The CDR3 consists of 16 residues. The V and J ends lost 0 bases and 3 bases, in that order; junction bases with no gene match: 4.

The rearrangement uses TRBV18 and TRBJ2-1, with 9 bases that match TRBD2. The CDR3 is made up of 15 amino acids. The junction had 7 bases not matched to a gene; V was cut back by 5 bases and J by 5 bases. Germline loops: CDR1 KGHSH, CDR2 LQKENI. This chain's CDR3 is CASSSSGGHHNEQFF. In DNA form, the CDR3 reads TGTGCCAGCTCAAGCAGCGGGGGGCACCACAATGAGCAGTTCTTC. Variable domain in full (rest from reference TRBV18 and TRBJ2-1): NAGVMQNPRHLVRRRGQEARLRCSPMKGHSHVYWYRQLPEEGLKFMVYLQKENIIDESGMPKERFSAEFPKEGPSILRIQQVVRGDSAAYFCASSSSGGHHNEQFFGPGTRLTVL.

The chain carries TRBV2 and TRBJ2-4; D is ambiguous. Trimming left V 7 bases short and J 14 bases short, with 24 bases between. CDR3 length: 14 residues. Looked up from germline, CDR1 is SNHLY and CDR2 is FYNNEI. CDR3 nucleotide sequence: TGTGCCAGCACCCCCAGAAGTGCGGCTGGGCAAAAGTACTTC. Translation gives CASTPRSAAGQKYF.

The CDR3 region is CASSPATGHKGISYEQYF. The CDR3 DNA reads as TGTGCCAGCAGCCCCGCGACGGGCCACAAAGGGATATCCTACGAGCAGTACTTC. The chain is built from TRBV10-3 and TRBJ2-7; D is ambiguous. The CDR3 runs 18 residues. Germline CDR1 and CDR2: ENHRY and SYGVKD. Trimming stripped 10 bases from V and 1 base from J, with 29 bases between.

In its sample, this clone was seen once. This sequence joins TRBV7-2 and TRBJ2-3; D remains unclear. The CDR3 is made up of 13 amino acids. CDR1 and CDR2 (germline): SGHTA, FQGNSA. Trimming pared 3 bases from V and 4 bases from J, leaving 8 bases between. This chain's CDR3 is CASSFLAADTQYF. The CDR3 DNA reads TGTGCCAGCAGCTTTTTGGCGGCAGATACGCAGTATTTT.